The next 10 T cell receptor beta chains were all read from a single sample in a study of radiation and T cells in renal cell carcinoma. The time point is: blood 4 weeks post-SBRT, at nephrectomy. Treatment indicated: 15 Gy SBRT to primary tumor, nephrectomy 4 weeks later. Some clones are missing from TCRdb's copy, which holds only in-frame ones; the method was immunoSEQ multiplex PCR. The repertoire consists of approximately 150,000 clones, with 80% to 90% occurring once and the leading ten covering roughly 17%. The specimen was blood, collected from a patient whose treatment included radiotherapy and nephrectomy. The receptor set was obtained from a woman between 50 and 59 years old with renal cell carcinoma.

The chain recombines TRBV7-9 with TRBJ1-5, with D maybe TRBD1 (5 bases). CDR1 and CDR2 from the germline V gene are SEHNR and FQNEAQ (reference sequence). Trimming took 0 bases from V and 6 from J, leaving 9 bases between them. There are 14 residues in the CDR3. CDR3 nucleotide sequence: TGTGCCAGCAGCTTAGCGGCAGGGCTTCAGCCCCAGCATTTT. Translated, it gives CASSLAAGLQPQHF.

CDR3 DNA sequence: TGCGCCAGCAGTTCGGGACTCCCGAGCCAAGAGACCCAGTACTTC. Residues: CASSSGLPSQETQYF. This chain uses TRBV10-1 with TRBJ2-5; TRBD2 might be the D (6 bases). The CDR3 totals 15 residues. V dropped 5 bases and J dropped 1 base, with 14 bases sitting between them. Per the germline V gene, CDR1 is WNHNN and CDR2 is SYGVQD (reference sequence).

This chain links TRBV5-4 with TRBJ2-5; 11 nucleotides line up with TRBD1. Germline V CDR1 and CDR2: SGHNT, YYREEE (reference sequence). J lost 4 bases, V lost 1 base, and 3 bases had no gene match. The CDR3 sequence is 15 residues long. The CDR3: CASSLQDRGRETQYF. The CDR3 coding sequence is TGTGCCAGCAGCTTGCAGGACAGGGGGCGAGAGACCCAGTACTTC.

The J gene is TRBJ2-1, the V gene TRBV15; possibly TRBD1 for D (6 bases). V lost 0 bases to trimming and J lost 8 bases, with 14 bases between them. This CDR3 spans 15 amino acids. Germline lookup yields CDR1 LNHNV and CDR2 YYDKDF (reference sequence). The DNA for the CDR3 is TGTGCCACCAGCAGAGATTTGGGCAGGGGTGATGAGCAGTTCTTC. It specifies CATSRDLGRGDEQFF.

The chain employs TRBV30 and TRBJ1-2; D gene unclear. The germline V and J ends were trimmed by 0 bases and 2 bases, with 10 bases remaining between them. This CDR3 has 14 amino acids. Germline V gene sequence: CDR1 GTSNPN, CDR2 SVGIG (reference sequence). Written as DNA, the CDR3 is TGTGCCTGGAGTGTCGCCGGATTAAACTATGGCTACACCTTC. Translated: CAWSVAGLNYGYTF.

CDR3 in amino acids: CASSVDPLMNTEAFF. CDR3 nucleotide sequence: TGTGCCAGCAGCGTAGACCCCCTGATGAACACTGAAGCTTTCTTT. The chain employs TRBV9 and TRBJ1-1; D not certain. Trimming cost V 0 bases and J 0 bases, with 9 bases left between them. Germline CDR1 and CDR2: SGDLS and YYNGEE. This CDR3 has 15 amino acids.

V is TRBV29-1 and J is TRBJ1-1, with D hard to call. V gave up 1 base and J gave up 8 bases, with 17 bases separating them. This CDR3 has 14 residues. The germline gives CDR1 SQVTM, CDR2 ANQGSEA. The CDR3 nucleotides are TGCAGCGTTGAAGCCGCCAGGTCGGCCGGGGAAGCTTTCTTT. Amino acid sequence: CSVEAARSAGEAFF.

This chain links TRBV7-2 with TRBJ1-6; no clear D gene. CDR3 length: 15 residues. V lost 1 base and J 6 bases, leaving 10 bases between the germline ends. Germline V CDR1 and CDR2: SGHTA, FQGNSA. The CDR3 coding sequence is TGTGCCAGCAGCTTAGTAGGGAAAACTAATTCACCCCTCCACTTT. Protein: CASSLVGKTNSPLHF.

This clone has a single count. This chain connects TRBV10-1 to TRBJ2-5; TRBD2 aligns across 11 bases. Unmatched junction bases numbered 7, after V lost 6 bases and J lost 4 bases. The CDR3 is 15 amino acids. Germline CDR1 and CDR2: WNHNN and SYGVQD (reference sequence). The CDR3, as DNA: TGCGCCAGCAGCCCCGGGACTAGCGGCGGAGAGACCCAGTACTTC. Amino acids: CASSPGTSGGETQYF.

This chain uses TRBV7-2 with TRBJ2-7; possible D gene TRBD1, 5 bases. The V and J ends lost 1 base and 2 bases respectively, with 9 bases between them. The CDR3 covers 14 residues. Germline CDR1 and CDR2: SGHTA and FQGNSA. CDR3 in DNA: TGTGCCAGCAGCTTAGGCGGCAGGGCCTACGAGCAGTACTTC. As protein: CASSLGGRAYEQYF.